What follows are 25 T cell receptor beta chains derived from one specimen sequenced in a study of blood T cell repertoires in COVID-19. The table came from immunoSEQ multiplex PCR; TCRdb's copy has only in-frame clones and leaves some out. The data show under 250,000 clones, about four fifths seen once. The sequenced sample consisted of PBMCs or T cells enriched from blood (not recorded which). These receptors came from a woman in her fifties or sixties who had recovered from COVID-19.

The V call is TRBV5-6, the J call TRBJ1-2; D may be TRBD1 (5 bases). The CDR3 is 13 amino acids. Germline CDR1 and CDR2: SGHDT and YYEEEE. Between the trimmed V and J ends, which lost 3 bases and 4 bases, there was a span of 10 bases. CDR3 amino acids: CASSYDRAYGYTF. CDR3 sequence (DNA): TGTGCCAGCAGCTACGACAGAGCCTATGGCTACACCTTC.

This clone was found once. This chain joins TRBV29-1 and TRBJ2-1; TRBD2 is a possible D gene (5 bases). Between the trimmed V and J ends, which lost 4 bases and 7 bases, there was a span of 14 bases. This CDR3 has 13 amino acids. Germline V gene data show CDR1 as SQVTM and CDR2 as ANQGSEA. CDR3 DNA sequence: TGCAGCGTTGTCCGGGATAAGGGTAATGAGCAGTTCTTC. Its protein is CSVVRDKGNEQFF.

The CDR3 DNA is TGTGCCAGCAGTGACCAGGGTACGACTAATGAAAAACTGTTTTTT. Amino acids: CASSDQGTTNEKLFF. J is TRBJ1-4 and V is TRBV2; possible D gene TRBD1, 5 bases. The length of the CDR3 is 15 residues. Trimming pared 3 bases from V and 2 bases from J, leaving 10 bases between. Germline loops: CDR1 SNHLY, CDR2 FYNNEI.

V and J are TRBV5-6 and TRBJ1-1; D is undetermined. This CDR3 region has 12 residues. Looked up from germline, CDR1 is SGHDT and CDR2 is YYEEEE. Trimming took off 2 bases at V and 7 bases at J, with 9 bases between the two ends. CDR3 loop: CASSLLQLEAFF. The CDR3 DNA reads TGTGCCAGCAGCTTATTACAGCTTGAAGCTTTCTTT. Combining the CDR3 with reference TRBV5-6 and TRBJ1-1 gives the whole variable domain DAGVTQSPTHLIKTRGQQVTLRCSPKSGHDTVSWYQQALGQGPQFIFQYYEEEERQRGNFPDRFSGHQFPNYSSELNVNALLLGDSALYLCASSLLQLEAFFGQGTRLTVV.

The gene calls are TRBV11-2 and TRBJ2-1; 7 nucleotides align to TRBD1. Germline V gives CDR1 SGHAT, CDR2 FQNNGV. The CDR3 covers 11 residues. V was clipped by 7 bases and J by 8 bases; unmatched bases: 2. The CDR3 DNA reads TGTGCCAGCATTACAGGGGATGAGCAGTTCTTC. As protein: CASITGDEQFF.

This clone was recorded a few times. DNA of the CDR3: TGCAGCGCGGGGCAGGGGGACTACGAGCAGTACTTC. The encoded protein is CSAGQGDYEQYF. The chain carries TRBV29-1 and TRBJ2-7; 7 bases line up with TRBD1. The CDR3 spans 12 residues. V lost 7 bases and J lost 3; bases outside the gene matches: 6. From germline, CDR1 is SQVTM and CDR2 ANQGSEA.

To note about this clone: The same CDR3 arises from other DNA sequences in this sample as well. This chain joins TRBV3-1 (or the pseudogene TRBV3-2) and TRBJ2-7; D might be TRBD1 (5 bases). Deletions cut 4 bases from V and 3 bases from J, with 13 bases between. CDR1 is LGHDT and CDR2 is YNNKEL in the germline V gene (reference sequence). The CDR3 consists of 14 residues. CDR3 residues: CASSPGLGFYEQYF. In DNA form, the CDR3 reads TGTGCCAGCAGCCCAGGGCTCGGATTCTACGAGCAGTACTTC.

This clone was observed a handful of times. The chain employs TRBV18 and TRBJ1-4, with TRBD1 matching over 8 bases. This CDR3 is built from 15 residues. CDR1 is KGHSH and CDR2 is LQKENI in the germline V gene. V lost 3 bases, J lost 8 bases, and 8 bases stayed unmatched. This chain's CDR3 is CASSPSGTGGEKLFF. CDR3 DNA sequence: TGTGCCAGCTCACCCTCCGGGACAGGTGGGGAAAAACTGTTTTTT.

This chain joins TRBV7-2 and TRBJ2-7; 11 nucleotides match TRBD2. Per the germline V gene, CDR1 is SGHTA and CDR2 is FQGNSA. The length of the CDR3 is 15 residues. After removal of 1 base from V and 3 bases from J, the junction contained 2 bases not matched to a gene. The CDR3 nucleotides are TGTGCCAGCAGCTTAGTAGCGGGGGGGGTCTACGAGCAGTACTTC. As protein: CASSLVAGGVYEQYF.

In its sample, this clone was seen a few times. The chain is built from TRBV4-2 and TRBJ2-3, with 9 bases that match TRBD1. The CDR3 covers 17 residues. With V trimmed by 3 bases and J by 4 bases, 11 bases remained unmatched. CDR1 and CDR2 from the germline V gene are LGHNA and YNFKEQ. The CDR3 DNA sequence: TGTGCCAGCAGCCAGGATAAGGACAGGGGAATTGCAGATACGCAGTATTTT. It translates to CASSQDKDRGIADTQYF.

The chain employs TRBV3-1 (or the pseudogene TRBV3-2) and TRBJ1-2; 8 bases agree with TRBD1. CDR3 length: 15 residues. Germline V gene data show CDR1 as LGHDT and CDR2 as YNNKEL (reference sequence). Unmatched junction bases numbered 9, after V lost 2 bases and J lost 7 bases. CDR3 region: CASSQYTGQEAGYTF. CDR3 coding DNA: TGTGCCAGCAGCCAATATACGGGACAGGAGGCTGGCTACACCTTC.

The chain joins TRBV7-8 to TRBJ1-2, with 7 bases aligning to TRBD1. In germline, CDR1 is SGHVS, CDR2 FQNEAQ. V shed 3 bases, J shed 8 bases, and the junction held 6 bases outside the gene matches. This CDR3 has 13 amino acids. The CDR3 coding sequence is TGTGCCAGCAGCTTCAGACAGGGCGGCGGCTACACCTTC. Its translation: CASSFRQGGGYTF.

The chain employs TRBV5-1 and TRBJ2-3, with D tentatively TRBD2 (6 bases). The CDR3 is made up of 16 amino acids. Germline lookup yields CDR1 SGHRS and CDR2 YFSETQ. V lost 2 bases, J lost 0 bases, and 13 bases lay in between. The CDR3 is CASSFYSGGSTDTQYF. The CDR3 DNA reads TGCGCCAGCAGCTTCTATAGCGGTGGGAGCACAGATACGCAGTATTTT.

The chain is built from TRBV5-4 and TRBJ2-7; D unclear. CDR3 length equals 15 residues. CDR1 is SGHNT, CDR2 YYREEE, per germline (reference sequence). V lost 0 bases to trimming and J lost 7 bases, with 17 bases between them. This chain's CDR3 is CASSLDPLTPSEQYF. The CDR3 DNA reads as TGTGCCAGCAGCTTGGACCCGTTGACTCCCTCGGAGCAGTACTTC.

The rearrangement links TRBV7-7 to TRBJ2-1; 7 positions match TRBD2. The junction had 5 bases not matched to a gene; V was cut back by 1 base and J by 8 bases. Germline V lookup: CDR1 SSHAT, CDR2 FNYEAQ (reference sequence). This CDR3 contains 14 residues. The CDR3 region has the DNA TGTGCCAGCAGCTTAGTGCCAGGGAGGGATGAGCAGTTCTTC. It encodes CASSLVPGRDEQFF.

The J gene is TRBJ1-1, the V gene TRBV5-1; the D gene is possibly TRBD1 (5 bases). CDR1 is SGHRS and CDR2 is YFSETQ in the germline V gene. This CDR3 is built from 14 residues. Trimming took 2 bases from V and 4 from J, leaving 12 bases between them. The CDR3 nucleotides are TGCGCCAGCAGCTTAGCCGGTCAGGGCACTGAAGCTTTCTTT. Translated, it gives CASSLAGQGTEAFF.

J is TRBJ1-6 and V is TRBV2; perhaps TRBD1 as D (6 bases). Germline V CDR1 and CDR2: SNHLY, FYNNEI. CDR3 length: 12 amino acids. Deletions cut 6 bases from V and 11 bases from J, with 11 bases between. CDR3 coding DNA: TGTGCCAGCAGAGAGAAGGGGGCACCCCTCCACTTT. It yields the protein CASREKGAPLHF.

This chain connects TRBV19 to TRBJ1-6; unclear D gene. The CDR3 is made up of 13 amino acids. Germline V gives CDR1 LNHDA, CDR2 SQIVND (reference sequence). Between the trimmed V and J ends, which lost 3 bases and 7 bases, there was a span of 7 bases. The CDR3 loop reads CASSMAPNSPLHF. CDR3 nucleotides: TGTGCCAGTAGTATGGCCCCGAATTCACCCCTCCACTTT.

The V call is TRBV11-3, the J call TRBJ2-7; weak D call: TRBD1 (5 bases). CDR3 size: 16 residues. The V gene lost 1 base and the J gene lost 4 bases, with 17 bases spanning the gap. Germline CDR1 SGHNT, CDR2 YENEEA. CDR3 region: CASSLGAPGPHYEQYF. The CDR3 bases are TGTGCCAGCAGCTTAGGGGCCCCAGGGCCCCATTACGAGCAGTACTTC.

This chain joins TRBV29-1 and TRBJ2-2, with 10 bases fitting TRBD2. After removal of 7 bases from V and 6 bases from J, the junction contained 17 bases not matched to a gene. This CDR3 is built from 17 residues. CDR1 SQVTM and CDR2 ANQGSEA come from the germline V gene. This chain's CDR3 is CSAAPLAGEKEAGELFF. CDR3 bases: TGCAGCGCGGCCCCCCTAGCGGGAGAAAAGGAGGCCGGGGAGCTGTTTTTT.

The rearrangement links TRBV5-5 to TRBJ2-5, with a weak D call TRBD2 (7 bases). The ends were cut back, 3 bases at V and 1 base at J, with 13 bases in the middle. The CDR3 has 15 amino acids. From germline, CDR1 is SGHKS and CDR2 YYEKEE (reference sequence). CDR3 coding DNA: TGTGCCAGCAGCTCAATACGGGGGGCCCAAGAGACCCAGTACTTC. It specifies CASSSIRGAQETQYF.

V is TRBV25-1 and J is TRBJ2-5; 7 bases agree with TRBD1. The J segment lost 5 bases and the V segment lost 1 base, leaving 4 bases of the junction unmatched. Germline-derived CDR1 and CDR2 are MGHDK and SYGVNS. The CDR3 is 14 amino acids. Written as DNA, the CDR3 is TGTGCCAGCAGTGAATCGGAAGGGGGCGAGACCCAGTACTTC. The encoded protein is CASSESEGGETQYF.

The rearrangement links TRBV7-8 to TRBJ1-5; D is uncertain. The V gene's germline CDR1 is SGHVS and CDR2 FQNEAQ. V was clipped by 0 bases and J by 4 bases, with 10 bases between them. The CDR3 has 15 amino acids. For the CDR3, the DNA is TGTGCCAGCAGCTTAGCGGGCAGTCCGAATCAGCCCCAGCATTTT. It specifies CASSLAGSPNQPQHF.

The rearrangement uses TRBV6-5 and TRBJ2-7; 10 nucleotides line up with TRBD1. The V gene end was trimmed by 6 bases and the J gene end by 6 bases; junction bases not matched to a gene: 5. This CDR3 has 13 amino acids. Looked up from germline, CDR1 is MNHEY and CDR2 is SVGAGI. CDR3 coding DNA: TGTGCCAGCAGGCGGGACAGGGGATTCGAGCAGTACTTC. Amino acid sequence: CASRRDRGFEQYF.

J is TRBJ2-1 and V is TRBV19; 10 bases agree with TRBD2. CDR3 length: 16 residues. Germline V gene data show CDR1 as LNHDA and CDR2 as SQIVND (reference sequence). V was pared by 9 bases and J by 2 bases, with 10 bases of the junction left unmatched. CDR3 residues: CASGGLAGVPYNEQFF. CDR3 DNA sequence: TGTGCCAGCGGGGGGCTAGCGGGAGTTCCCTACAATGAGCAGTTCTTC.